This T cell receptor (beta chain) was recovered during a study of graft-versus-host responses after intestinal transplantation. About the research overall: Multivisceral, liver-intestinal, or isolated intestinal grafts went to recipients. Tacrolimus plus steroids were given to all recipients for approximately three years, preceded by anti-thymocyte globulin induction.

With regard to this clone: The antigen is unknown.

TCRdb keeps only in-frame clones here, not all; method: immunoSEQ multiplex PCR. The table records more than 100,000 clones, 90% to 95% of them present only once. Germline trimming cut 3 bases from V and 2 bases from J; bases unmatched to any gene: 7. The V gene's germline CDR1 is MNHEY and CDR2 SVGAGI. The CDR3 totals 15 residues. This chain connects TRBV6-5 to TRBJ2-7; 7 nucleotides line up with TRBD1. Sequenced here: unstimulated CD4+ T cells sorted from spleen or lymph node cells, sampled before intestinal transplant. This sequence originates from a human donor who received an intestinal transplant. The CDR3 is CASSYSGTVTYEQYF. The CDR3 DNA is TGTGCCAGCAGTTATTCAGGGACAGTTACCTACGAGCAGTACTTC.